This T cell receptor (beta chain) was profiled in a study of a mutant IDH1 vaccine in newly diagnosed glioma. Study-wide background: Investigators started vaccination 4-6 weeks after radiotherapy alone, or with temozolomide cycles. Treated patients, roughly 62% male and around 38% female, averaged roughly 40 years of age. Week 35 was assigned to visit V12, and week 47 was assigned to visit V13.

As concerns this clone: Antigen unknown.

Repertoires were generated with immunoSEQ multiplex PCR, while TCRdb's copy carries only in-frame clones and drops some. This sample has about 94,000 clones; over 85% occur once, and the top ten carry around 0.77%. Germline lookup yields CDR1 SGHNT and CDR2 YENEEA. The CDR3 consists of 13 residues. V lost 4 bases and J lost 8, with 12 bases in between. Time point reported: week 47, end of study. Each vaccine dose was 300 ug of mutant IDH1 20-mer peptide, with topical imiquimod. Astrocytomas that were new, WHO grade 3 or 4, IDH1-mutant and ATRX-lost were present in the donors. The starting material was PBMCs, obtained from a glioma patient whose treatment included an IDH1 peptide vaccine. The rearrangement joins TRBV11-3 to TRBJ2-1; D is perhaps TRBD2 (6 bases). The source is a woman aged 45-65 years with glioma. The CDR3 loop is CASSSLADHEQFF. CDR3 nucleotide sequence: TGTGCCAGCAGCTCCTTAGCGGACCATGAGCAGTTCTTC.